A single T cell receptor (beta chain) is shown here with its context. V shed 6 bases and J shed 2 bases, with 14 bases lying between them. Looked up from germline, CDR1 is LNHNV and CDR2 is YYDKDF (reference sequence). The CDR3 totals 15 residues. This sample stems from a study of blood T cell repertoires in COVID-19. Study summary: Researchers got acute and convalescent COVID-19 samples from the United States, Italy and Spain. Sample material is recorded as cDNA or gDNA derived from T cells, B-cell-depleted T cells, or PBMCs.

As handled by the study authors: The assay estimated nucleated cells by amplifying reference gene primers. The protocol was immunoSEQ multiplex PCR, while the TCRdb copy is restricted to in-frame clones and leaves out a portion. V and J calls plus clone size are reproduced from that table; the DNA served to infer D and trimming. The table lists 200,000 to 250,000 clones, roughly four fifths of them singletons. Sequencing used peripheral blood. The TCR comes from a man aged 45 to 65 with acute or convalescent COVID-19. The V call is TRBV15, the J call TRBJ1-3; D is possibly TRBD1 (5 bases). The CDR3 protein is CATRKRDLAGNTIYF. In DNA, the CDR3 is TGTGCCACCAGAAAGCGGGACTTAGCTGGAAACACCATATATTTT.